The 7 T cell receptor beta chains listed next were all sequenced from one sample in a study of cytomegalovirus exposure and HLA in healthy donors (dated by TCRdb to about 2017). Receptor amplification or capture employed the immunoSEQ multiplex PCR assay. For the multiplex PCR, a mixture combining 60 forward primers for TCR Vbeta segments and 13 reverse primers for TCR Jbeta segments was used. TCRdb re-hosts the immuneACCESS table, in-frame sequences only. Its copies lack some clones; in the studies checked, an unresolved V gene accounts for under half of them, and the cause for the rest is not known. The sample has 150,000 to 200,000 clones on record, around nine tenths of them singletons. Of the sample, approximately 1.7% falls within the top ten clones. Material for sequencing was PBMCs. All receptors derive from a woman younger than 35 in good health and CMV-seronegative.

To note about this clone: The sample holds other DNA sequences that translate to the same CDR3. V usage is TRBV9 and J usage is TRBJ1-2, with D hard to call. CDR1 SGDLS and CDR2 YYNGEE come from the germline V gene. The CDR3 contains 13 residues. V lost 0 bases and J 2 bases, leaving 5 bases between the germline ends. This chain's CDR3 is CASSVGGNYGYTF. The CDR3 DNA follows: TGTGCCAGCAGCGTAGGCGGAAACTATGGCTACACCTTC. Filled out from reference TRBV9 and TRBJ1-2, the complete variable domain reads DSGVTQTPKHLITATGQRVTLRCSPRSGDLSVYWYQQSLDQGLQFLIQYYNGEERAKGNILERFSAQQFPDLHSELNLSSLELGDSALYFCASSVGGNYGYTFGSGTRLTVV.

CDR3 DNA: TGTGCCAGCAGCGCCCGGAGTAGCGGGAGCACAGATACGCAGTATTTT. It encodes CASSARSSGSTDTQYF. This chain links TRBV9 with TRBJ2-3; 7 positions agree with TRBD2. J gave up 0 bases and V 3 bases, and 7 bases lay outside the gene matches. Germline V CDR1 and CDR2: SGDLS, YYNGEE. CDR3 length: 16 amino acids.

Concerning this clone itself: Its ends do not fully match the called genes, so a read error is possible. The rearrangement links TRBV10-3 to TRBJ1-1; tentative D call: TRBD1 (5 bases). The CDR3 has 14 residues. Germline CDR1 and CDR2: ENHRY and SYGVKD. Here the CDR3 reads CASSSGLGGTEAFF. The CDR3 region has the DNA TGTGCCAGCAGTTCGGGACTTGGAGGCACTGAAGCTTTCTTT.

This sequence joins TRBV18 and TRBJ1-4, with D possibly matching TRBD1 (6 bases). Per germline, CDR1 KGHSH and CDR2 LQKENI. Trimming removed 8 bases at V and 5 bases at J, with 12 bases between. The CDR3 has 13 residues. CDR3 DNA sequence: TGTGCCAGCACCGACAGGTTAAATGAAAAACTGTTTTTT. It codes for CASTDRLNEKLFF.

The CDR3 region is CASSPLGQSNSPLHF. The DNA for the CDR3 is TGTGCCAGCAGCCCACTGGGACAGTCCAATTCACCCCTCCACTTT. The chain is built from TRBV6-1 and TRBJ1-6, with 7 bases matching TRBD1. Germline CDR1 and CDR2: MNHNS and SASEGT. The CDR3 runs 15 residues. The J segment lost 7 bases and the V segment lost 6 bases, leaving 9 bases of the junction unmatched.

In this sample, this clone turned up once. This chain joins TRBV10-3 and TRBJ1-1, with 9 nucleotides matching TRBD1. Germline CDR1 ENHRY, CDR2 SYGVKD. V lost 6 bases to trimming and J lost 1 base; unmatched junction nucleotides: 6. The CDR3 consists of 15 residues. The CDR3 sequence: CAIRGQGAPNTEAFF. The DNA for the CDR3 is TGTGCCATCAGGGGACAGGGTGCTCCGAACACTGAAGCTTTCTTT.

The gene calls are TRBV27 and TRBJ2-6; weak D call: TRBD2 (6 bases). From germline, CDR1 is MNHEY and CDR2 SMNVEV (reference sequence). The CDR3 is 17 residues long. The germline V and J ends were trimmed by 6 bases and 0 bases, with 15 bases remaining between them. The CDR3 DNA sequence: TGTGCCAGCAGCCGGGGGACGGCACTCTCTGGGGCCAACGTCCTGACTTTC. Amino acids: CASSRGTALSGANVLTF.